The next 18 T cell receptor beta chains were all read from a single sample in a study of blood T cell repertoires in COVID-19. TCRdb's table, derived via immunoSEQ multiplex PCR, lists solely in-frame clones and lacks some. The sample lists some 70,000 clones, approximately 83% occurring once. Sequenced sample: peripheral blood. These receptors all stem from a man older than 75 with acute or convalescent COVID-19.

This rearrangement joins TRBV19 to TRBJ1-2; tentative D call: TRBD1 (5 bases). The V gene lost 5 bases and the J gene lost 3 bases, with 13 bases spanning the gap. Germline V gene lookup returns CDR1 LNHDA and CDR2 SQIVND (reference sequence). This CDR3 contains 14 residues. CDR3 DNA: TGTGCCAGTAGTTTGCAGGGTCAAGACTATGGCTACACCTTC. Translating it yields CASSLQGQDYGYTF.

This rearrangement joins TRBV5-6 to TRBJ1-6, with D possibly TRBD1 on 6 matching bases. Germline V CDR1 and CDR2: SGHDT, YYEEEE. V was clipped by 6 bases and J by 8 bases, with 24 bases between them. This CDR3 spans 17 amino acids. CDR3 residues: CASTISGTSIWDSPLHF. Written as DNA, the CDR3 is TGTGCCAGCACCATCTCGGGGACATCTATTTGGGATTCACCCCTCCACTTT. Looking up the rest from reference TRBV5-6 and TRBJ1-6 gives the full variable domain: DAGVTQSPTHLIKTRGQQVTLRCSPKSGHDTVSWYQQALGQGPQFIFQYYEEEERQRGNFPDRFSGHQFPNYSSELNVNALLLGDSALYLCASTISGTSIWDSPLHFGNGTRLTVT.

The rearrangement links TRBV10-2 to TRBJ1-1; 10 positions match TRBD1. The CDR3 is 13 residues long. After removal of 8 bases from V and 3 bases from J, the junction contained 3 bases not matched to a gene. Germline V gene data show CDR1 as WSHSY and CDR2 as SAAADI. Here the CDR3 reads CASAGTGDTEAFF. The CDR3 nucleotides read TGCGCCAGCGCCGGGACAGGGGACACTGAAGCTTTCTTT.

The rearrangement links TRBV6-2 or TRBV6-3 to TRBJ2-5; the D gene is possibly TRBD1 (5 bases). V was pared by 5 bases and J by 5 bases, with 36 bases between. The CDR3 is made up of 21 amino acids. Germline V CDR1 and CDR2: MNHEY, SVGEGT. The CDR3: CASSNRRRGHPPKTSTETQYF. The CDR3 DNA sequence: TGTGCCAGCAGTAATCGACGAAGGGGCCATCCCCCCAAGACCTCCACCGAGACCCAGTACTTC.

This chain uses TRBV11-2 with TRBJ2-7; 7 bases are shared with TRBD1. The J segment lost 6 bases and the V segment lost 4 bases, leaving 9 bases of the junction unmatched. This CDR3 is built from 14 residues. Germline V gene sequence: CDR1 SGHAT, CDR2 FQNNGV. The chain's CDR3 is CASSSTGVLAEQYF. The DNA of the CDR3 is TGTGCCAGCAGCTCAACAGGGGTCCTCGCCGAGCAGTACTTC.

This clone was picked up one time. The gene calls are TRBV6-6 and TRBJ1-1; weak D call: TRBD1 (5 bases). V dropped 1 base and J dropped 3 bases, with 12 bases sitting between them. CDR3 length: 15 residues. Germline CDR1 reads MNHNY; CDR2 reads SVGAGI (reference sequence). CDR3 DNA: TGTGCCAGCAGTTACTTGGGGGGAGGATACACTGAAGCTTTCTTT. Protein: CASSYLGGGYTEAFF.

The rearrangement joins TRBV11-2 to TRBJ2-2; 12 bases map to TRBD2. The CDR3 has 19 residues. Germline CDR1 is SGHAT and CDR2 is FQNNGV. V lost 5 bases, J lost 0 bases, and 10 bases stayed unmatched. The chain's CDR3 is CASSRRTLAGGANTGELFF. The CDR3 DNA is TGTGCCAGCAGCCGTCGGACCCTAGCGGGGGGGGCGAACACCGGGGAGCTGTTTTTT.

The CDR3 region has the DNA TGTGCCAGCAGCACAAAACTAGCCGGCAACGGGGAGCTGTTTTTT. Residues: CASSTKLAGNGELFF. This chain joins TRBV5-8 and TRBJ2-2, with D tentatively TRBD2 (6 bases). This CDR3 spans 15 amino acids. V gave up 4 bases and J gave up 7 bases, with 17 bases separating them. The germline gives CDR1 SGHTS, CDR2 YDEGEE.

The rearrangement links TRBV5-1 to TRBJ2-1; 8 positions match TRBD2. The trim removed 4 bases at V and 5 bases at J, leaving 5 bases unmatched. The CDR3 has 14 amino acids. Per germline, CDR1 SGHRS and CDR2 YFSETQ. The CDR3 here is CASSPVTSDNEQFF. The CDR3 nucleotides are TGCGCCAGCAGCCCGGTGACTAGCGACAATGAGCAGTTCTTC. Full variable domain (outside the CDR3, taken from reference TRBV5-1 and TRBJ2-1): KAGVTQTPRYLIKTRGQQVTLSCSPISGHRSVSWYQQTPGQGLQFLFEYFSETQRNKGNFPGRFSGRQFSNSRSEMNVSTLELGDSALYLCASSPVTSDNEQFFGPGTRLTVL.

The gene calls are TRBV30 and TRBJ2-3; TRBD2 matches at 7 bases. Germline V lookup: CDR1 GTSNPN, CDR2 SVGIG (reference sequence). CDR3 size: 12 residues. Trimming at V came to 3 bases and at J to 8 bases, leaving 5 bases not matched to a gene. In DNA form, the CDR3 reads TGTGCCTGGAGGGGACTACCTGGTACGCAGTATTTT. It yields the protein CAWRGLPGTQYF. The full variable domain, completed using reference TRBV30 and TRBJ2-3, is SQTIHQWPATLVQPVGSPLSLECTVEGTSNPNLYWYRQAAGRGLQLLFYSVGIGQISSEVPQNLSASRPQDRQFILSSKKLLLSDSGFYLCAWRGLPGTQYFGPGTRLTVL.

The J gene is TRBJ2-3, the V gene TRBV7-2, with 15 bases aligning to TRBD2. Germline assignment: CDR1 SGHTA and CDR2 FQGNSA. The CDR3 has 16 residues. The junction had 7 bases not matched to a gene; V was cut back by 5 bases and J by 7 bases. The CDR3 DNA follows: TGTGCCAGCAGCGGGGGACTAGCGGGAGGAAGGAATACGCAGTATTTT. Protein: CASSGGLAGGRNTQYF. The full variable domain, rest sourced from reference TRBV7-2 and TRBJ2-3, is GAGVSQSPSNKVTEKGKDVELRCDPISGHTALYWYRQSLGQGLEFLIYFQGNSAPDKSGLPSDRFSAERTGGSVSTLTIQRTQQEDSAVYLCASSGGLAGGRNTQYFGPGTRLTVL.

The J gene is TRBJ2-7, the V gene TRBV3-1 (or the pseudogene TRBV3-2), with D unclear. V lost 4 bases, J lost 5 bases, and 18 bases lay in between. This CDR3 is 15 amino acids long. Germline V gene lookup returns CDR1 LGHDT and CDR2 YNNKEL (reference sequence). CDR3 coding DNA: TGTGCCAGCAGCCTCAACCGGCTTACAGTTGACGAGCAGTACTTC. Protein sequence: CASSLNRLTVDEQYF.

CDR3 loop: CASSQTGGSRNTIYF. In DNA form, the CDR3 reads TGTGCCAGCAGCCAGACAGGGGGCTCTCGGAACACCATATATTTT. The gene calls are TRBV16 and TRBJ1-3, with 10 bases matching TRBD1. CDR3 length equals 15 residues. Germline CDR1 is KGHSY and CDR2 is FQNENV. Unmatched junction bases numbered 6, after V lost 3 bases and J lost 7 bases. The full variable domain, rest sourced from reference TRBV16 and TRBJ1-3, is GEEVAQTPKHLVRGEGQKAKLYCAPIKGHSYVFWYQQVLKNEFKFLISFQNENVFDETGMPKERFSAKCLPNSPCSLEIQATKLEDSAVYFCASSQTGGSRNTIYFGEGSWLTVV.

This clone was picked up one time. V and J are TRBV27 and TRBJ1-2; D gene ambiguous. V lost 3 bases and J lost 10, with 12 bases in between. CDR3 size: 12 residues. Looked up from germline, CDR1 is MNHEY and CDR2 is SMNVEV (reference sequence). CDR3 protein: CASSFPRGSYTF. The CDR3 DNA reads TGTGCCAGCAGTTTCCCCCGGGGATCCTACACCTTC.

The chain recombines TRBV5-6 with TRBJ2-5; 7 bases agree with TRBD1. Germline V gene lookup returns CDR1 SGHDT and CDR2 YYEEEE. Unmatched junction bases numbered 4, after V lost 4 bases and J lost 4 bases. The CDR3 totals 13 residues. Here the CDR3 reads CASSTNRGETQYF. The CDR3 nucleotides are TGTGCCAGCAGCACGAACAGGGGAGAGACCCAGTACTTC.

V is TRBV5-4 and J is TRBJ2-1; D possibly corresponds to TRBD2 (6 bases). The germline V and J ends were trimmed by 1 base and 4 bases, with 12 bases remaining between them. This CDR3 region has 15 residues. Germline CDR1 reads SGHNT; CDR2 reads YYREEE (reference sequence). As DNA, the CDR3 is TGTGCCAGCAGCTTGAAACTAGCTCCGTACAATGAGCAGTTCTTC. Protein: CASSLKLAPYNEQFF. The full variable domain, its missing parts supplied by reference TRBV5-4 and TRBJ2-1, is ETGVTQSPTHLIKTRGQQVTLRCSSQSGHNTVSWYQQALGQGPQFIFQYYREEENGRGNFPPRFSGLQFPNYSSELNVNALELDDSALYLCASSLKLAPYNEQFFGPGTRLTVL.

This chain uses TRBV6-5 with TRBJ2-3; possible D gene TRBD1, 7 bases. CDR1 is MNHEY and CDR2 is SVGAGI in the germline V gene. The V end lost 7 bases, the J end lost 3 bases, and 11 bases lay between the germline ends. This CDR3 is 13 amino acids long. CDR3 sequence: CASTPGGTDTQYF. The CDR3 region has the DNA TGTGCCAGCACCCCAGGGGGGACAGATACGCAGTATTTT.

The genes are TRBV12-5 and TRBJ2-3; D might be TRBD1 (6 bases). Germline CDR1 LGHNT, CDR2 FRNRAP. The V end was cut by 0 bases, the J end by 4 bases, with 11 bases between. CDR3 length equals 15 residues. This CDR3 reads CASGLVLRGPDTQYF. The DNA of the CDR3 is TGTGCTAGTGGTTTGGTACTCAGGGGTCCAGATACGCAGTATTTT. Looking up the rest from reference TRBV12-5 and TRBJ2-3 gives the full variable domain: DARVTQTPRHKVTEMGQEVTMRCQPILGHNTVFWYRQTMMQGLELLAYFRNRAPLDDSGMPKDRFSAEMPDATLATLKIQPSEPRDSAVYFCASGLVLRGPDTQYFGPGTRLTVL.